The 22 T cell receptor beta chains below come from one sample, sequenced in a study of beta chain features in type 1 diabetes (dated by TCRdb to 2017 to 2018). Libraries were built with the immunoSEQ multiplex PCR assay. The entire amount of isolated RNA was reverse transcribed using the High Capacity cDNA Reverse Transcription Kit, so the sequenced TCRB transcripts were expressed ones. Drawn from immuneACCESS, this table holds only the in-frame rearrangements with V and J called that TCRdb kept. Clones are partly lost; checked studies trace under half to an unresolved V gene and leave the rest unexplained. Across this sample there are about 340,000 clones, with approximately 15% seen only once. The ten biggest clones cover 0.013% to 0.015% of the sample. Broader findings and caveats from the paper: A moderate but significant shortening of TCRB CDR3 length was observed in type 1 diabetes patients in all four CD4+ subsets.

Their cognate antigens are unknown. The sequencing input was naive CD4+ T cells from blood. The cell subset or site label of this sample denotes: true naive CD4+ T cells. The receptors shown here come from a woman younger than 30 with type 1 diabetes.

This clone was seen only a few times. The chain joins TRBV5-1 to TRBJ2-1; 12 nucleotides line up with TRBD2. The J segment lost 12 bases and the V segment lost 0 bases, leaving 4 bases of the junction unmatched. CDR1 is SGHRS and CDR2 is YFSETQ in the germline V gene. CDR3 size: 14 residues. The CDR3 sequence: CASSLGLAGGWQFF. CDR3 coding DNA: TGCGCCAGCAGCTTGGGGCTAGCGGGAGGGTGGCAGTTCTTC.

This chain connects TRBV2 to TRBJ2-7, with 7 bases identical to TRBD1. The CDR3 runs to 13 residues. CDR1 and CDR2 (germline): SNHLY, FYNNEI. After removal of 7 bases from V and 13 bases from J, the junction contained 16 bases not matched to a gene. The CDR3 DNA reads TGTGCCAGCATCCAATTCATAGGTGACAGGGCTTACGTC. Translated: CASIQFIGDRAYV.

V usage is TRBV2 and J usage is TRBJ1-3; D is ambiguous. V was trimmed by 7 bases and J by 5 bases, leaving 9 bases between them. This CDR3 is 12 amino acids long. Germline CDR1 SNHLY, CDR2 FYNNEI. The chain's CDR3 is CASTLFRNTIYF. In nucleotides, the CDR3 is TGTGCCAGCACCCTTTTTCGAAACACCATATATTTT.

This clone was detected only a few times. This chain connects TRBV30 to TRBJ2-3; 15 bases align to TRBD2. CDR1 GTSNPN and CDR2 SVGIG come from the germline V gene (reference sequence). Losses at the gene ends were 2 bases for V and 3 bases for J; bases not matched to a gene: 3. CDR3 length equals 16 residues. The CDR3 region is CAWSPGLAGGTDTQYF. In DNA form, the CDR3 reads TGTGCCTGGAGTCCGGGACTAGCGGGAGGAACAGATACGCAGTATTTT.

V gene TRBV11-3 combines with J gene TRBJ1-2; D remains ambiguous. CDR3 length: 11 residues. In germline, CDR1 is SGHNT, CDR2 YENEEA. V was clipped by 4 bases and J by 8 bases, with 8 bases between them. In DNA, the CDR3 is TGTGCCAGCAGCTCCGGGTTGGGCTACACCTTC. This codes for CASSSGLGYTF. Full variable domain (missing parts from reference TRBV11-3 and TRBJ1-2): EAGVVQSPRYKIIEKKQPVAFWCNPISGHNTLYWYLQNLGQGPELLIRYENEEAVDDSQLPKDRFSAERLKGVDSTLKIQPAELGDSAVYLCASSSGLGYTFGSGTRLTVV.

The chain links TRBV7-3 to TRBJ2-1; TRBD2 aligns across 11 bases. V lost 1 base, J lost 7 bases, and 3 bases stayed unmatched. Per germline, CDR1 SGHTA and CDR2 FQGTGA. The CDR3 length is 15 residues. The CDR3: CASSLKLAGVNEQFF. CDR3 coding DNA: TGTGCCAGCAGCTTAAAACTAGCGGGAGTGAATGAGCAGTTCTTC.

This clone was seen only a few times. The rearrangement uses TRBV11-3 and TRBJ2-3; 12 bases agree with TRBD2. There are 15 residues in the CDR3. Per the germline V gene, CDR1 is SGHNT and CDR2 is YENEEA. Trimming removed 3 bases from V and 3 bases from J; junction bases left unmatched: 1. This CDR3 is CASSFGTSGTDTQYF. The CDR3 DNA reads as TGTGCCAGCAGCTTCGGGACTAGCGGGACAGATACGCAGTATTTT.

V is TRBV7-2 and J is TRBJ1-1; D is perhaps TRBD1 (5 bases). Trimming stripped 1 base from V and 0 bases from J, with 9 bases between. Looked up from germline, CDR1 is SGHTA and CDR2 is FQGNSA. This CDR3 comprises 15 residues. CDR3 protein: CASSLGGVMNTEAFF. The DNA of the CDR3 is TGTGCCAGCAGCTTAGGGGGGGTCATGAACACTGAAGCTTTCTTT. Using reference TRBV7-2 and TRBJ1-1 for the parts outside the CDR3, the full variable domain is GAGVSQSPSNKVTEKGKDVELRCDPISGHTALYWYRQSLGQGLEFLIYFQGNSAPDKSGLPSDRFSAERTGGSVSTLTIQRTQQEDSAVYLCASSLGGVMNTEAFFGQGTRLTVV.

The rearrangement joins TRBV19 to TRBJ2-5; TRBD1 might be the D (6 bases). Germline CDR1 LNHDA, CDR2 SQIVND (reference sequence). The germline V and J ends were trimmed by 3 bases and 4 bases, with 12 bases remaining between them. The CDR3 totals 14 residues. The CDR3 coding sequence is TGTGCCAGTAGTATGGACCAGGGGAGAGAGACCCAGTACTTC. Translated: CASSMDQGRETQYF.

This clone has more than one count but fewer than ten. The V and J genes are TRBV7-2 and TRBJ1-2; TRBD1 might be the D (5 bases). Trimming removed 1 base from V and 0 bases from J, with 15 bases in between. Germline V gene sequence: CDR1 SGHTA, CDR2 FQGNSA. The CDR3 loop spans 17 amino acids. The CDR3 region is CASSLVMGQRANYGYTF. For the CDR3, the DNA is TGTGCCAGCAGCTTAGTCATGGGGCAGAGAGCTAACTATGGCTACACCTTC.

This clone was detected only a few times. The chain links TRBV7-6 to TRBJ2-1; D gene ambiguous. Deletions cut 5 bases from V and 6 bases from J, with 17 bases between. This CDR3 is built from 15 residues. CDR1 and CDR2 from the germline V gene are SGHVS and FNYEAQ. In nucleotides, the CDR3 is TGTGCCAGCAGCCCCGACTTGGTGTCCACCAATGAGCAGTTCTTC. Translation gives CASSPDLVSTNEQFF.

The chain combines TRBV29-1 with TRBJ2-1; 10 positions agree with TRBD2. This CDR3 has 17 amino acids. J lost 4 bases, V lost 7 bases, and 16 bases had no gene match. CDR1 and CDR2 from the germline V gene are SQVTM and ANQGSEA. CDR3 protein: CSAGPLAGGSIYNEQFF. The CDR3 nucleotides read TGCAGCGCTGGGCCCTTAGCGGGAGGCTCCATTTACAATGAGCAGTTCTTC.

This clone was seen only a few times. The V call is TRBV4-3, the J call TRBJ2-2, with a possible D match to TRBD2 (5 bases). The CDR3 has 13 residues. Germline assignment: CDR1 LGHNA and CDR2 YSLEER. V was trimmed by 3 bases and J by 6 bases, leaving 8 bases between them. As DNA, the CDR3 is TGCGCCAGCAGCCAGCGGGTAGCCGGGGAGCTGTTTTTT. It specifies CASSQRVAGELFF.

The sample holds a few counts of this clone. The chain carries TRBV5-1 and TRBJ2-1, with D possibly TRBD2 on 6 matching bases. Germline V gene lookup returns CDR1 SGHRS and CDR2 YFSETQ. The CDR3 sequence is 16 residues long. Trimming cost V 0 bases and J 4 bases, with 14 bases left between them. CDR3 bases: TGCGCCAGCAGCTTGGGAACGGAGGGCGCTTACAATGAGCAGTTCTTC. Residues: CASSLGTEGAYNEQFF.

This clone showed up just a few times. The rearrangement links TRBV4-3 to TRBJ2-1, with D unresolved. The germline V and J ends were trimmed by 4 bases and 1 base, with 11 bases remaining between them. This CDR3 spans 15 amino acids. Germline lookup yields CDR1 LGHNA and CDR2 YSLEER. CDR3 bases: TGCGCCAGCAGCCCCGACTCCAATTCCTACAATGAGCAGTTCTTC. It translates to CASSPDSNSYNEQFF.

This clone was observed a few times. The chain joins TRBV9 to TRBJ2-7, with 7 bases that match TRBD2. The germline gives CDR1 SGDLS, CDR2 YYNGEE. The V segment lost 4 bases and the J segment 5 bases; nucleotides outside the gene matches: 15. The CDR3 extends over 16 amino acids. The CDR3 region is CASSPRGGYLANEQYF. DNA for the CDR3: TGTGCCAGCAGCCCCCGGGGAGGGTACCTCGCGAACGAGCAGTACTTC.

This clone was seen a handful of times. This chain links TRBV6-5 with TRBJ1-1, with TRBD1 as a possible D gene (5 bases). The CDR3 runs to 13 residues. CDR1 is MNHEY, CDR2 SVGAGI, per germline. V dropped 1 base and J dropped 4 bases, with 7 bases sitting between them. CDR3 sequence: CASSYWQGTEAFF. CDR3 bases: TGTGCCAGCAGTTACTGGCAGGGCACTGAAGCTTTCTTT.

The V call is TRBV27, the J call TRBJ1-2; the match to TRBD1 covers 8 bases. This CDR3 spans 13 amino acids. Germline trimming cut 5 bases from V and 7 bases from J; bases unmatched to any gene: 6. From germline, CDR1 is MNHEY and CDR2 SMNVEV (reference sequence). The CDR3 nucleotides are TGTGCCAGCAGTCCCCGGACAGGGTTTGGCTACACCTTC. This encodes CASSPRTGFGYTF.

The chain recombines TRBV2 with TRBJ1-1, with unresolved D. This CDR3 spans 12 amino acids. In germline, CDR1 is SNHLY, CDR2 FYNNEI. V lost 7 bases and J 1 base, leaving 7 bases between the germline ends. The CDR3 region is CASTQENTEAFF. In nucleotides, the CDR3 is TGTGCCAGCACCCAGGAGAACACTGAAGCTTTCTTT.

The chain employs TRBV2 and TRBJ1-2; weak D call: TRBD1 (5 bases). The germline V gene has CDR1 SNHLY and CDR2 FYNNEI. With 10 bases removed from V and 6 bases from J, the gap between germline ends came to 12 bases. The CDR3 spans 11 residues. CDR3 protein: CAITAGHGYTF. CDR3 nucleotide sequence: TGTGCCATCACCGCGGGGCATGGCTACACCTTC.

Turning to this clone: Within the sample, other DNA sequences also encode this same CDR3. J is TRBJ1-2 and V is TRBV7-9; 7 bases are a match to TRBD1. The CDR3 is made up of 14 amino acids. J was trimmed by 2 bases and V by 5 bases; bases with no gene match: 5. Per the germline V gene, CDR1 is SEHNR and CDR2 is FQNEAQ (reference sequence). CDR3: CASSLGQANYGYTF. The CDR3 bases are TGTGCCAGCAGCCTAGGACAGGCCAACTATGGCTACACCTTC. Full variable domain (rest looked up from reference TRBV7-9 and TRBJ1-2): DTGVSQNPRHKITKRGQNVTFRCDPISEHNRLYWYRQTLGQGPEFLTYFQNEAQLEKSRLLSDRFSAERPKGSFSTLEIQRTEQGDSAMYLCASSLGQANYGYTFGSGTRLTVV.

This clone has only a few counts. V is TRBV7-2 and J is TRBJ2-7, with TRBD1 matching 9 bases. This CDR3 is 14 amino acids long. Germline CDR1 SGHTA, CDR2 FQGNSA. The junction had 6 bases not matched to a gene; V was cut back by 5 bases and J by 4 bases. CDR3: CASSKRDRDYEQYF. CDR3 coding DNA: TGTGCCAGCAGCAAGCGGGACAGGGATTACGAGCAGTACTTC.